This passage covers 12 T cell receptor beta chains from one sample sequenced in a study of early T cells in non-severe SARS-CoV-2 infection. Each CDR3 protein is one row after TCRdb ran MiXCR on the 5' RACE reads. The data contain 85,000 to 100,000 distinct CDR3 sequences, approximately 10% of them singletons. The sample was whole blood. These receptors were taken from an adult who was a healthcare worker with PCR-confirmed SARS-CoV-2 infection or an uninfected control (not recorded which).

The sample holds a few counts of this clonotype. This rearrangement joins TRBV5-1 to TRBJ2-5, with TRBD2 matching over 9 bases. Germline V gene sequence: CDR1 SGHRS, CDR2 YFSETQ. The CDR3 contains 16 residues. V dropped 2 bases and J dropped 5; count of bases not matched to a gene: 10. CDR3 nucleotides: TGCGCCAGCAGCTTTGGGAATAGCGGGAGTGACGAGACCCAGTACTTC. It translates to CASSFGNSGSDETQYF.

This clonotype appeared many times. This chain uses TRBV30 with TRBJ1-5; unclear D gene. Germline V gene data show CDR1 as GTSNPN and CDR2 as SVGIG (reference sequence). The CDR3 loop spans 13 amino acids. The V end was cut by 5 bases, the J end by 1 base, with 9 bases between. In DNA, the CDR3 is TGTGCCTGGGAAGCTGGGAGCAATCAGCCCCAGCATTTT. It codes for CAWEAGSNQPQHF.

This clonotype was counted a few times. V gene TRBV5-1 combines with J gene TRBJ1-1, with 7 bases fitting TRBD1. Germline loops: CDR1 SGHRS, CDR2 YFSETQ. The CDR3 is 14 amino acids. Trimming took 4 bases from V and 2 from J; bases not matched to a gene: 5. The CDR3 sequence: CASSTGQPNTEAFF. CDR3 sequence (DNA): TGCGCCAGCAGCACGGGACAGCCTAACACTGAAGCTTTCTTT.

The chain joins TRBV29-1 to TRBJ2-7; 8 bases align to TRBD2. CDR1 is SQVTM, CDR2 ANQGSEA, per germline. The CDR3 is 13 residues long. V shed 4 bases, J shed 4 bases, and the junction held 6 bases outside the gene matches. In nucleotides, the CDR3 is TGCAGCGTTGTCCGGGGACTAGGTTACGAGCAGTACTTC. It translates to CSVVRGLGYEQYF.

J is TRBJ2-7 and V is TRBV28; no clear D. This CDR3 is built from 14 residues. The V end lost 6 bases, the J end lost 0 bases, and 12 bases lay between the germline ends. Germline CDR1 and CDR2: MDHEN and SYDVKM. CDR3 sequence reads: CASSSHGSSYEQYF. The DNA of the CDR3 is TGTGCCAGCAGCTCCCATGGAAGCTCCTACGAGCAGTACTTC. The whole variable domain, filled in from reference TRBV28 and TRBJ2-7, reads DVKVTQSSRYLVKRTGEKVFLECVQDMDHENMFWYRQDPGLGLRLIYFSYDVKMKEKGDIPEGYSVSREKKERFSLILESASTNQTSMYLCASSSHGSSYEQYFGPGTRLTVT.

This clonotype has a count of ten or more. Germline and junction disagree at one end, which may indicate a read error. This chain uses TRBV11-2 with TRBJ1-6, with TRBD1 as a possible D gene (5 bases). The germline V gene encodes CDR1 SGHAT and CDR2 FQNNGV. The CDR3 has 16 residues. CDR3 nucleotides: TGTGCCAGCAGCTCAGCTGGGGACCACTATGATTCACCCCTCCACTTT. Translation gives CASSSAGDHYDSPLHF.

This clonotype was seen many times. The chain joins TRBV7-9 to TRBJ2-1, with D maybe TRBD1 (6 bases). CDR1 is SEHNR, CDR2 FQNEAQ, per germline (reference sequence). The CDR3 is 14 amino acids. V lost 5 bases to trimming and J lost 8 bases, with 16 bases between them. CDR3 in amino acids: CASSHGQFRDEQFF. The CDR3 DNA sequence: TGTGCCAGCAGCCATGGACAGTTTAGGGATGAGCAGTTCTTC. Full variable domain (rest looked up from reference TRBV7-9 and TRBJ2-1): DTGVSQNPRHKITKRGQNVTFRCDPISEHNRLYWYRQTLGQGPEFLTYFQNEAQLEKSRLLSDRFSAERPKGSFSTLEIQRTEQGDSAMYLCASSHGQFRDEQFFGPGTRLTVL.

The CDR3 protein is CASSPSGPLKNIQYF. CDR3 in DNA: TGTGCCAGCAGTCCGTCGGGTCCCCTCAAAAACATTCAGTACTTC. The genes are TRBV2 and TRBJ2-4; no firm D call. The germline V and J ends were trimmed by 5 bases and 3 bases, with 14 bases remaining between them. CDR1 is SNHLY, CDR2 FYNNEI, per germline. The CDR3 is made up of 15 amino acids. The entire variable domain, with the rest obtained from reference TRBV2 and TRBJ2-4, is as follows: EPEVTQTPSHQVTQMGQEVILRCVPISNHLYFYWYRQILGQKVEFLVSFYNNEISEKSEIFDDQFSVERPDGSNFTLKIRSTKLEDSAMYFCASSPSGPLKNIQYFGAGTRLSVL.

There are many counts of this clonotype. This rearrangement joins TRBV30 to TRBJ1-5, with D unclear. Between the trimmed V and J ends, which lost 0 bases and 6 bases, there was a span of 9 bases. Germline V gene sequence: CDR1 GTSNPN, CDR2 SVGIG (reference sequence). There are 13 residues in the CDR3. CDR3 region: CAWSVLGSQPQHF. CDR3 DNA: TGTGCCTGGAGTGTACTAGGGAGTCAGCCCCAGCATTTT.

This clonotype was counted only a few times. The V gene is TRBV6-5, the J gene TRBJ1-6; D is unclear. The V end was cut by 2 bases, the J end by 6 bases, with 5 bases between. This CDR3 has 13 amino acids. CDR1 is MNHEY and CDR2 is SVGAGI in the germline V gene. The DNA of the CDR3 is TGTGCCAGCAGTTACGAGATTAATTCACCCCTCCACTTT. Translated: CASSYEINSPLHF.

This clonotype was seen only a few times. The J gene is TRBJ2-2, the V gene TRBV5-6, with TRBD1 matching 11 bases. Germline V gene sequence: CDR1 SGHDT, CDR2 YYEEEE. With V trimmed by 4 bases and J by 6 bases, 5 bases remained unmatched. The CDR3 covers 15 residues. The CDR3 sequence is CASSLRDRGAGELFF. DNA of the CDR3: TGTGCCAGCAGCCTGAGGGACAGGGGGGCCGGGGAGCTGTTTTTT.

The CDR3: CASSQDETGAAKNIQYF. Written as DNA, the CDR3 is TGCGCCAGCAGCCAAGACGAGACAGGGGCCGCCAAAAACATTCAGTACTTC. The chain couples TRBV4-1 to TRBJ2-4; 8 bases fit TRBD1. In germline, CDR1 is MGHRA, CDR2 YSYEKL. V lost 0 bases and J lost 1; bases outside the gene matches: 5. The CDR3 is 17 residues long.